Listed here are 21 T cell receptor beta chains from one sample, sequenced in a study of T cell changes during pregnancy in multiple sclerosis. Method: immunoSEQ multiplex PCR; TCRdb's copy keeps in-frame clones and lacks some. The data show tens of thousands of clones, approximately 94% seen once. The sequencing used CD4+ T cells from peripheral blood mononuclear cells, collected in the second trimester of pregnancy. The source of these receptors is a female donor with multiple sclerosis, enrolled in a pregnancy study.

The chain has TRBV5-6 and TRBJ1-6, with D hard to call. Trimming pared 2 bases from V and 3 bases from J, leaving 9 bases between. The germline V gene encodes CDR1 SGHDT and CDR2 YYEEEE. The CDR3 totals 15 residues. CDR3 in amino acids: CASSFAVSYNSPLHF. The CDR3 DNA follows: TGTGCCAGCAGCTTTGCGGTCAGCTATAATTCACCCCTCCACTTT.

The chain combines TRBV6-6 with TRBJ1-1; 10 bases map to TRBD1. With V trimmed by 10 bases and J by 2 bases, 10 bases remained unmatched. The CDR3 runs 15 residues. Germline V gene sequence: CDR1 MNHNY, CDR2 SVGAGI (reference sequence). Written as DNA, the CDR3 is TGTGCCACCAAGACGACAGGGGGCGTAAACACTGAAGCTTTCTTT. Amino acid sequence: CATKTTGGVNTEAFF.

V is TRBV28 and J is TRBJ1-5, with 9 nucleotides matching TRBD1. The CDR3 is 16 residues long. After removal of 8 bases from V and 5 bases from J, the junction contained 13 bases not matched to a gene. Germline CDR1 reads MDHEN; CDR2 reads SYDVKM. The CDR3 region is CASVLGTGPSHQPQHF. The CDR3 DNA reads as TGTGCCAGCGTACTAGGGACAGGGCCGAGCCATCAGCCCCAGCATTTT.

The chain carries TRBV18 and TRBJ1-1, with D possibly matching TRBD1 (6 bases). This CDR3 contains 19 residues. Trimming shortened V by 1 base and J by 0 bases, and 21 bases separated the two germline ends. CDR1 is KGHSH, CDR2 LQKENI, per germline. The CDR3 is CASSPLTLRGRVMNTEAFF. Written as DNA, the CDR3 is TGTGCCAGCTCACCACTGACATTGCGGGGGCGGGTTATGAACACTGAAGCTTTCTTT.

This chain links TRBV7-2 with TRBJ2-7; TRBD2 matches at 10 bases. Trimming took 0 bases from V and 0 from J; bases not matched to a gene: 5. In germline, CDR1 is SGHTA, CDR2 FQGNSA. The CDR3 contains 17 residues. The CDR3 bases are TGTGCCAGCAGCTTAGCAGGGACTAGCGTACACTCCTACGAGCAGTACTTC. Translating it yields CASSLAGTSVHSYEQYF.

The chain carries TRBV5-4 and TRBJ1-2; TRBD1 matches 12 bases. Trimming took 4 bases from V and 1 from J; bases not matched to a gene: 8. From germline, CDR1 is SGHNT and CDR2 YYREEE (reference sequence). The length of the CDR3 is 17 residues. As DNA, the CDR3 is TGTGCCAGCAGCCCCGGGACAGGGGGCTATGGTAACTATGGCTACACCTTC. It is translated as CASSPGTGGYGNYGYTF.

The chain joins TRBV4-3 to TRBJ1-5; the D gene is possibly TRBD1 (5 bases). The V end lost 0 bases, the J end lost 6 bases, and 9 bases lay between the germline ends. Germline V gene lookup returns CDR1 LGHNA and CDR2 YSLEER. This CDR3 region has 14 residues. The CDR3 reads CASSQEYRPQPQHF. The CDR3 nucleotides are TGCGCCAGCAGCCAAGAATACAGGCCTCAGCCCCAGCATTTT.

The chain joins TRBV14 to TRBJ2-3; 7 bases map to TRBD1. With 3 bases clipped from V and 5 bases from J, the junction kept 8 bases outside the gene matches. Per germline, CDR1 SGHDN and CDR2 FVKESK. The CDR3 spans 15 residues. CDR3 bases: TGTGCCAGCAGCCACGCAGGGGGACGGATAGATACGCAGTATTTT. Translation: CASSHAGGRIDTQYF.

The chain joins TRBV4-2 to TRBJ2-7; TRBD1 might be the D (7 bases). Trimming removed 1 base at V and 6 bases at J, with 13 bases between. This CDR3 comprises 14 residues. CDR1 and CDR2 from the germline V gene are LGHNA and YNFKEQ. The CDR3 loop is CASSQGRDRAEQYF. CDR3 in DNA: TGTGCCAGCAGCCAAGGGAGGGACAGAGCCGAGCAGTACTTC.

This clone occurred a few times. DNA for the CDR3: TGTGCCAGCAGCCAAGTTCAGGGAATGTATGACACCGGGGAGCTGTTTTTT. This translates into CASSQVQGMYDTGELFF. The rearrangement uses TRBV4-2 and TRBJ2-2; maybe TRBD1 (5 bases). The V end was cut by 1 base, the J end by 3 bases, with 15 bases between. The germline V gene encodes CDR1 LGHNA and CDR2 YNFKEQ. CDR3 length: 17 amino acids.

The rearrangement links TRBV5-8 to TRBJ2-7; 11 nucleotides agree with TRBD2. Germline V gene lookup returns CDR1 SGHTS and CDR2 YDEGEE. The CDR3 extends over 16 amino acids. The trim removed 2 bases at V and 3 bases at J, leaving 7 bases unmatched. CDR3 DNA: TGTGCCAGCAGCTTAGGTTGGGGACTAGCGGACTACGAGCAGTACTTC. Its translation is CASSLGWGLADYEQYF.

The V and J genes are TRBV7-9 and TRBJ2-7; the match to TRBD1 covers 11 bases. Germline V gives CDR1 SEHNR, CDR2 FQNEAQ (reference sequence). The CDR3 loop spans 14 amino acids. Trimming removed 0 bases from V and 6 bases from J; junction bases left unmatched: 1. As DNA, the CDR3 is TGTGCCAGCAGCTTAGCGGGGACAGGGGGCGAGCAGTACTTC. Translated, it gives CASSLAGTGGEQYF.

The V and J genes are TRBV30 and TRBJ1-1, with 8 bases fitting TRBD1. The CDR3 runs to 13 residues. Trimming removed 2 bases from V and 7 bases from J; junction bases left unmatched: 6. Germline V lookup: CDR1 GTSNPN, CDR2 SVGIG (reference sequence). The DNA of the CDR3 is TGTGCCTGGAGTTACAGACAGGGGCATGAAGCTTTCTTT. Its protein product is CAWSYRQGHEAFF.

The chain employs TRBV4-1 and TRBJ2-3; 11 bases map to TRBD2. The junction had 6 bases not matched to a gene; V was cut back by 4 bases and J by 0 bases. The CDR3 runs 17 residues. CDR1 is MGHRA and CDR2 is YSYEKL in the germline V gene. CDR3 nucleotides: TGCGCCAGCAGCCCCATTGGGACTAGCGGAAGCACAGATACGCAGTATTTT. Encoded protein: CASSPIGTSGSTDTQYF.

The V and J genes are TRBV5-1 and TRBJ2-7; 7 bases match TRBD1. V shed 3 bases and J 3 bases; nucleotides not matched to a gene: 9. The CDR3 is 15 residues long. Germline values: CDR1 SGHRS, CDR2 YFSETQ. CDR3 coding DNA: TGCGCCAGCAGCTACGGTAACAGGGGTGGCTACGAGCAGTACTTC. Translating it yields CASSYGNRGGYEQYF.

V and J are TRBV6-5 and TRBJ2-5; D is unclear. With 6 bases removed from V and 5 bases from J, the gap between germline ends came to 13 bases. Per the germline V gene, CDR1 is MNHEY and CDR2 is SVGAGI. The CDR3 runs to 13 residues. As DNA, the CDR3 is TGTGCCAGCAGCTCAGGCTACTCGGAGACCCAGTACTTC. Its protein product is CASSSGYSETQYF.

The CDR3 is CASSKRQAHQETQYF. CDR3 DNA: TGTGCCAGCAGTAAACGACAGGCACATCAAGAGACCCAGTACTTC. V gene TRBV2 combines with J gene TRBJ2-5; perhaps TRBD1 as D (6 bases). Trimming stripped 5 bases from V and 2 bases from J, with 15 bases between. Germline CDR1 is SNHLY and CDR2 is FYNNEI. The CDR3 runs 15 residues.

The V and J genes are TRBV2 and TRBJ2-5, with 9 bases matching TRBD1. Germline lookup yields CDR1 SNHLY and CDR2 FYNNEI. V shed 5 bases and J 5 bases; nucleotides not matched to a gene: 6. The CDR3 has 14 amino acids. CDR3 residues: CASSRTGVRETQYF. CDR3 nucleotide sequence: TGTGCCAGCAGTCGGACAGGGGTGAGGGAGACCCAGTACTTC.

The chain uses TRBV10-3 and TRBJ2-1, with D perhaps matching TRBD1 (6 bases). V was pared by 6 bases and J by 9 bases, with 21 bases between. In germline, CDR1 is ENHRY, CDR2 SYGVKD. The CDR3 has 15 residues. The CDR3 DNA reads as TGTGCCATCAGGCTTGGACAGCGACCCGAGGGTGAGCAGTTCTTC. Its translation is CAIRLGQRPEGEQFF.

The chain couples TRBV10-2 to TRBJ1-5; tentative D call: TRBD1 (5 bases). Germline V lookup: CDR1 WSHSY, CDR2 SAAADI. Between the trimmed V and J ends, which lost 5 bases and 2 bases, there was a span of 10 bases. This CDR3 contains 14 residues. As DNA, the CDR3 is TGCGCCAGCAGTAGACAGATTGGCAATCAGCCCCAGCATTTT. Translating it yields CASSRQIGNQPQHF.

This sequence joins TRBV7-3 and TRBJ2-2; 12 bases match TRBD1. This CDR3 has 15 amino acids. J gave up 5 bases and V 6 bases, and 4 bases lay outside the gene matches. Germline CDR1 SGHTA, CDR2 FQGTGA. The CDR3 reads CASSLGQGATGELFF. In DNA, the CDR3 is TGTGCCAGCAGTCTGGGACAGGGGGCGACCGGGGAGCTGTTTTTT.